The TCR beta chain described here comes from a study of blood T cell repertoires in COVID-19. The wider study: T cells, B-cell-depleted T cells, or PBMCs supplied cDNA or gDNA.

The trim removed 5 bases at V and 8 bases at J, leaving 7 bases unmatched. CDR1 and CDR2 from the germline V gene are SNHLY and FYNNEI. The CDR3 has 14 residues. Authors' data handling: Cell counts per sample came from amplifying reference gene primers. Some clones are missing from TCRdb's copy, which holds only in-frame ones; the method was immunoSEQ multiplex PCR. The V and J calls and clone size come from that table; D and trimming were worked out from the DNA. The data hold 200,000 to 250,000 clones, with 82% observed a single time. The chain recombines TRBV2 with TRBJ2-4; the match to TRBD1 covers 9 bases. What was sequenced was peripheral blood. This clonotype was obtained from a woman older than 75 with COVID-19, enrolled during active disease. CDR3 bases: TGTGCCAGCAGTTTTAGGGACAGGGAGTACATTCAGTACTTC. It is translated as CASSFRDREYIQYF.